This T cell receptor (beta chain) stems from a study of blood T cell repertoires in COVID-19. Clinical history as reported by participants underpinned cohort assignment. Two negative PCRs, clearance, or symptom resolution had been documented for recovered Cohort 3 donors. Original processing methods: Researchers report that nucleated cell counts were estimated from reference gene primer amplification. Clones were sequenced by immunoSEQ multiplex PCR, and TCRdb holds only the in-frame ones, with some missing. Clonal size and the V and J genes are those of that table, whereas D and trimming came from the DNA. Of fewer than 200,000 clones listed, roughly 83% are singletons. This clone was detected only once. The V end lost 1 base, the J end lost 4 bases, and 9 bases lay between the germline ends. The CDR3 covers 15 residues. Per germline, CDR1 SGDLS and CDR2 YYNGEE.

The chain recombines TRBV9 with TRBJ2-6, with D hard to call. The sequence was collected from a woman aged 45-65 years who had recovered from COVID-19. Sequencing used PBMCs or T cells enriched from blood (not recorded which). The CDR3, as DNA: TGTGCCAGCAGCGTAACGAGTTCAGGGGCCAACGTCCTGACTTTC. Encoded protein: CASSVTSSGANVLTF.